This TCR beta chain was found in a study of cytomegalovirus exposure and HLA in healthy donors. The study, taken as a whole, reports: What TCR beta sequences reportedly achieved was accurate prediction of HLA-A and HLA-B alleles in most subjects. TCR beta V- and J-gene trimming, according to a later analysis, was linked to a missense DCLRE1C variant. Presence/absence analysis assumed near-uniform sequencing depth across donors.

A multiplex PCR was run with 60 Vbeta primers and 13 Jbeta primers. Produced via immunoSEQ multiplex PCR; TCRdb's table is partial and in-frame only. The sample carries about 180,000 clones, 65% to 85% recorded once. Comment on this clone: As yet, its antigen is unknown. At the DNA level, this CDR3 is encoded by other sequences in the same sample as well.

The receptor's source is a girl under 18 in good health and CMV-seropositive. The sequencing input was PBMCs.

The CDR3 is CASSLSGRGYGYTF. CDR3 in DNA: TGTGCCAGCAGTTTATCAGGCAGGGGATATGGCTACACCTTC. V gene TRBV27 combines with J gene TRBJ1-2, with D perhaps matching TRBD1 (6 bases). With 0 bases removed from V and 5 bases from J, the gap between germline ends came to 10 bases. Per the germline V gene, CDR1 is MNHEY and CDR2 is SMNVEV (reference sequence). The CDR3 has 14 amino acids.